There are many counts of the clone carrying this T cell receptor (beta chain). As yet, its antigen is unknown. V lost 4 bases to trimming and J lost 3 bases; unmatched junction nucleotides: 9. CDR1 and CDR2 from the germline V gene are SGHRS and YFSETQ. The CDR3 contains 16 residues. The TCR beta CDR3 regions underwent amplification using RNA transcripts as the source. The HTBI primer set served for first-round RT-PCR of the TCR CDR3. TCRdb re-called the multiplex PCR reads through MiXCR, storing one row per CDR3 protein. The data show about 380,000 distinct CDR3 sequences, with about a fifth seen just once and over 35% held by the top ten. The data were obtained in a study of T cells in Graves' hyperthyroidism and ophthalmopathy. Study conclusions and caveats: Researchers report that a 13 V-J model separated ophthalmopathy from stable hyperthyroidism. Ophthalmopathy, as predicted by the model, came a median about seven months after the prediction.

Patients with uncontrolled infections, other autoimmune diseases, pregnancy or lactation were excluded. Clinical symptoms, serum thyroxine and TRAb, thyroid ultrasound and orbital computed tomography together formed the diagnostic basis. The clonotype comes from a man aged 18 to 30 with Graves' ophthalmopathy. Sample: blood. The rearrangement links TRBV5-1 to TRBJ1-1; 10 bases are shared with TRBD1. CDR3 nucleotide sequence: TGCGCCAGCAGCCAATCGACAGGGGGCCTGGACACTGAAGCTTTCTTT. Translated, it gives CASSQSTGGLDTEAFF.